This T cell receptor beta chain was found in a study of blood T cell repertoires in COVID-19. Overall study context: There were acute and convalescent COVID-19 samples, and they came from the United States, Italy and Spain. T cells, B-cell-depleted T cells, or PBMCs provided the cDNA or gDNA that served as material.

In the authors' methods: Counts of nucleated cells, estimated from reference gene primer amplification, were obtained. Libraries were prepared by immunoSEQ multiplex PCR; TCRdb keeps only in-frame clonotypes and omits some of them. Clone size and the V and J calls come from that table; the DNA yielded D and trimming. Here the sample spans 200,000 to 250,000 clones, 65% to 85% being singletons. From germline, CDR1 is MNHEY and CDR2 SVGAGI. The CDR3 is made up of 13 amino acids. V was cut by 5 bases and J by 10 bases, with 12 bases left in between. The chain employs TRBV6-5 and TRBJ1-6, with a weak D call TRBD1 (5 bases). This TCR was sampled from a woman in her thirties or forties with active or convalescent COVID-19. Sequencing used peripheral blood. CDR3: CASSIQGQSPLHF. CDR3 coding DNA: TGTGCCAGCAGTATCCAGGGCCAATCACCCCTCCACTTT.